This TCR beta chain was sequenced for a study of blood T cell repertoires in COVID-19 (dated by TCRdb to 2018 to 2021). Looking at the study overall: Collaborator samples came from the United States, Italy and Spain and covered acute and convalescent phases of COVID-19. Where HLA class I and class II types were available, the types were taken from metadata supplied by the sample provider, not from assay-based typing. The samples were drawn from the first 160 participants of the ongoing ImmuneRACE study and from 1,254 subjects provided by 6 global collaborators. The prospective study material was composed of cDNA or gDNA derived from T cells, B-cell-depleted T cells, or PBMCs. Deeply sampled blood TCRbeta repertoires from subjects exposed to, actively infected with, or recovered from COVID-19 were included in the dataset. A freely available public database, intended as a resource for researchers studying the immune response to SARS-CoV-2, is where the repertoires were released. The sample metadata nearly always contained a de-identified subject ID, COVID-19 status, age in years and sex.

Per the germline V gene (reference sequence), MNHEY is the CDR1 and SMNVEV is the CDR2. The CDR3 runs 15 residues from the cysteine to the phenylalanine. The kept DNA is CDR3 alone, 45 bases in frame from the first base. The V and J ends are trimmed by 4 bases and 3 bases, leaving 15 bases between them. Whole blood was collected in K2EDTA tubes by collaborating institutions according to the institutions' own protocols. For TCRbeta analysis, collaborators shipped samples in one of three forms: frozen whole blood, isolated PBMCs, or DNA extracted from either of those sample types. TCRbeta CDR3 regions were amplified from genomic DNA using the immunoSEQ Assay, a bias-controlled multiplex PCR. From the authors' description of their analysis: The number of nucleated cells in each sample was estimated by amplification of reference gene primers within the assay. Sequence reads were collapsed and filtered to measure the absolute abundance of every unique TCRbeta CDR3 rearrangement. For each sample, productive Simpson clonality was calculated as the square root of Simpson's diversity index across productive rearrangements. TCRdb took this table from immuneACCESS and kept in-frame rearrangements with V and J called. Such tables lack part of the clones; where checked against another copy, unresolved V genes explain under half of the gap, and the rest is unexplained. The V and J calls and clone size were taken over from that table, and D and trimming were inferred from the DNA. The sample table shows nearly 80,000 clones, and roughly 80% are seen once. The ten largest clones take up 30% to 45% of the sample.

With respect to this clone: The antigen it recognizes is unknown. Base qualities were left out, and no much larger clone turns up one base away.

General findings and caveats noted by the study authors: The amount of clinical and demographic metadata varied by source and participant and was provided uncurated.

The receptor was derived from a woman in her 70s with acute or convalescent COVID-19. Sequences were obtained from peripheral blood. This receptor chain uses TRBV27 and TRBJ1-2; the D gene is perhaps TRBD1, on 6 matching bases. The CDR3 amino acid sequence is: CASSSWAGDDYGYTF. In nucleotides, the sequence is TGTGCCAGCAGTTCTTGGGCAGGGGATGACTATGGCTACACCTTC.